These T cell receptor beta chains were read from a single sample in a study of blood T cells in healthy people across ages. Via MiXCR, TCRdb re-called the 5' RACE reads, giving one row per CDR3 protein. The sample contains 1 million to 1.2 million distinct CDR3 sequences, 30% to 40% of which appear only once. Sequencing used blood. The receptors come from a man younger than 35 in good health. Each CDR3 is given with its conserved first and last residue. D genes are given only for firm matches. The listing skips clone size in some rows; elsewhere it reads once, few, many or a size class.

D gene,J gene,V gene,clone size,CDR3 protein,CDR3 DNA
TRBD1,TRBJ1-2,TRBV6-5,few,CASSYLDRRTDYGYTF,TGTGCCAGCAGTTACCTGGACAGGAGGACTGACTATGGCTACACCTTC
.,TRBJ2-4,TRBV27,few,CASSSSSTGVLKNIQYF,TGTGCCAGCAGTTCATCGTCCACTGGAGTTCTCAAAAACATTCAGTACTTC
.,TRBJ1-2,TRBV20-1,few,CSARSPQGLYGYTF,TGCAGTGCTAGATCCCCACAGGGTCTATATGGCTACACCTTC
TRBD2,TRBJ2-7,TRBV20-1,once,CSAIAGGPGKVYEQYF,TGCAGTGCCATAGCGGGAGGGCCCGGGAAAGTCTACGAGCAGTACTTC
.,TRBJ1-2,TRBV30,few,CARLGEGYTNYGYTF,TGTGCCCGCCTAGGAGAGGGTTACACTAACTATGGCTACACCTTC
.,TRBJ2-2,TRBV6-5,.,CASSKTRGELFF,TGTGCCAGCAGTAAAACCCGCGGGGAGCTGTTTTTT
TRBD1,TRBJ2-1,TRBV5-1,.,CASSSRGRGQRNNEQFF,TGCGCCAGCAGCTCCCGGGGCAGGGGACAGCGCAACAATGAGCAGTTCTTC
.,TRBJ2-1,TRBV24-1,.,CATSDGTVSSYNEQFF,TGTGCCACCAGTGATGGAACTGTGAGCTCCTACAATGAGCAGTTCTTC
.,TRBJ2-1,TRBV29-1,few,CSVDKADSHNEQFF,TGCAGCGTTGATAAAGCCGACAGCCACAATGAGCAGTTCTTC
.,TRBJ1-4,TRBV10-3,.,CAINPGFGVLFF,TGTGCCATCAACCCGGGGTTCGGGGTACTGTTTTTT
.,TRBJ2-5,TRBV7-2,.,CTSTPPGLPNEQYF,TGTACCAGCACCCCTCCGGGCCTGCCTAATGAGCAGTACTTC
.,TRBJ2-7,TRBV6-6,few,CASSYSSTVSYEQYF,TGTGCCAGCAGTTACTCGAGTACGGTCTCCTACGAGCAGTACTTC
.,TRBJ2-1,TRBV7-2,.,CASSLSVVNNEQFF,TGTGCCAGCAGCCTAAGCGTTGTTAACAATGAGCAGTTCTTC
.,TRBJ1-2,TRBV25-1,.,CASSVSAGNGYTF,TGTGCCAGCAGTGTGTCTGCGGGCAATGGCTACACCTTC
.,TRBJ2-2,TRBV9,few,CASSSLNPGELFF,TGTGCCAGCAGCTCTTTAAACCCCGGGGAGCTGTTTTTT
.,TRBJ1-4,TRBV29-1,.,CSATIGEKLFF,TGCAGCGCCACCATCGGGGAAAAACTGTTTTTT
.,TRBJ1-1,TRBV20-1,.,CSVTTGVNTEAFF,TGCAGTGTGACCACGGGGGTGAACACTGAAGCTTTCTTT
TRBD2,TRBJ2-1,TRBV20-1,.,CSAYSGGAGDEQFF,TGCAGTGCTTACTCGGGGGGGGCCGGCGATGAGCAGTTCTTC
.,TRBJ1-1,TRBV12-5,.,CASGLALGTEAFF,TGTGCTAGTGGTTTGGCGCTAGGGACTGAAGCTTTCTTT
.,TRBJ2-3,TRBV3-1,.,CASSQEGITNTQYF,TGTGCCAGCAGCCAAGAAGGTATCACAAATACGCAGTATTTT
TRBD1,TRBJ1-3,TRBV4-3,.,CASSQGVGLTGSGNTIYF,TGCGCCAGCAGCCAAGGTGTCGGATTGACAGGGAGCGGAAACACCATATATTTT
TRBD1,TRBJ2-2,TRBV7-2,.,CASSTLDRIGTGELFF,TGTGCCAGCAGCACATTGGACAGGATCGGAACCGGGGAGCTGTTTTTT
.,TRBJ1-1,TRBV29-1,few,CSVEDFGTNTEAFF,TGCAGCGTTGAAGATTTTGGGACGAACACTGAAGCTTTCTTT
TRBD1,TRBJ2-3,TRBV28,.,CASSPLGTGTDTQYF,TGTGCCAGCAGTCCTCTCGGGACAGGGACAGATACGCAGTATTTT
TRBD1,TRBJ1-6,TRBV12-3/TRBV12-4,few,CASSRGGVGSPLHF,TGTGCCAGCAGTCGAGGGGGCGTCGGTTCACCCCTCCACTTT
TRBD1,TRBJ1-1,TRBV6-2/TRBV6-3,.,CASKKGTATEAFF,TGTGCCAGCAAAAAGGGGACAGCCACTGAAGCTTTCTTT
TRBD1,TRBJ1-2,TRBV10-3,.,CAISGQGISWGYTF,TGTGCCATCAGTGGACAGGGGATATCGTGGGGCTACACCTTC